Presented here are 4 T cell receptor beta chains from one specimen sequenced in a study of OX40 agonist ivuxolimab in advanced cancers. Assay: immunoSEQ multiplex PCR; the TCRdb copy retains only in-frame clones and omits some. Of approximately 22,000 clones listed, around 80% are singletons. Source: CD4+ or CD8+ T cells sorted from blood, taken in a trial of the OX40 agonist ivuxolimab. The receptor source for this set is an adult with an advanced solid tumor such as melanoma, head and neck, liver or kidney cancer.

This chain uses TRBV6-6 with TRBJ1-4; the D gene is possibly TRBD1 (6 bases). The germline V and J ends were trimmed by 10 bases and 6 bases, with 21 bases remaining between them. The CDR3 contains 15 residues. In germline, CDR1 is MNHNY, CDR2 SVGAGI (reference sequence). The CDR3 sequence is CATLNSRGADEKLFF. CDR3 nucleotides: TGTGCCACCCTAAACTCGCGGGGGGCTGATGAAAAACTGTTTTTT.

The chain uses TRBV10-1 and TRBJ2-1, with unresolved D. Germline V CDR1 and CDR2: WNHNN, SYGVQD (reference sequence). Trimming took off 0 bases at V and 1 base at J, with 7 bases between the two ends. The CDR3 runs 15 residues. The CDR3 is CASSESGRSYNEQFF. The DNA of the CDR3 is TGCGCCAGCAGTGAGTCAGGCAGATCCTACAATGAGCAGTTCTTC.

This sequence joins TRBV30 and TRBJ2-3, with 9 nucleotides matching TRBD2. The CDR3 is made up of 14 amino acids. V was clipped by 2 bases and J by 5 bases; unmatched bases: 5. CDR1 is GTSNPN, CDR2 SVGIG, per germline (reference sequence). CDR3 DNA sequence: TGTGCCTGGAGTACGGCGGGGGGGAGAGATACGCAGTATTTT. This translates into CAWSTAGGRDTQYF.

This sequence joins TRBV5-4 and TRBJ2-1; D is ambiguous. Between the trimmed V and J ends, which lost 2 bases and 7 bases, there was a span of 4 bases. The length of the CDR3 is 11 residues. Germline loops: CDR1 SGHNT, CDR2 YYREEE (reference sequence). The CDR3 DNA reads as TGTGCCAGCAGCTTAATTAATGAGCAGTTCTTC. It specifies CASSLINEQFF.